Listed below are T cell receptor beta chains from one sample, sequenced in a study of blood T cell repertoires in COVID-19. Generated by immunoSEQ multiplex PCR, the TCRdb table keeps only in-frame clones and is missing some. The sample has 200,000 to 250,000 clones, roughly 85% seen once. Sequencing used peripheral blood. Receptors were obtained from a woman over 75 with acute or convalescent COVID-19. Both conserved end residues are part of each CDR3. The order of the fields is D gene, clone size, V gene, CDR3 length, J gene, CDR3 DNA, CDR3 protein. D genes are given only for firm matches. Not all rows give a size; the values are once, few, many and, for expanded clones, a class.

d_call: NA
clone_size: once
v_call: TRBV11-2
cdr3_length: 16
j_call: TRBJ1-4
cdr3_nt: TGTGCCAGCAGCCGACAGACGACAGGTCCGGGTGAAAAACTGTTTTTT
cdr3_aa: CASSRQTTGPGEKLFF

d_call: NA
clone_size: few
v_call: TRBV18
cdr3_length: 15
j_call: TRBJ1-2
cdr3_nt: TGTGCCAGCTCCCGTGGCAGGACAGAGAACTATGGCTACACCTTC
cdr3_aa: CASSRGRTENYGYTF

d_call: TRBD1
clone_size: NA
v_call: TRBV7-2
cdr3_length: 15
j_call: TRBJ1-2
cdr3_nt: TGTGCCAGCAGCTTAGGGGGACAGGCTAACTATGGCTACACCTTC
cdr3_aa: CASSLGGQANYGYTF

d_call: TRBD2
clone_size: NA
v_call: TRBV6-5
cdr3_length: 15
j_call: TRBJ2-1
cdr3_nt: TGTGCCAGCAGTTACAGAGCGGGGGGGCAGTTTGAGCAGTTCTTC
cdr3_aa: CASSYRAGGQFEQFF

d_call: NA
clone_size: NA
v_call: TRBV5-1
cdr3_length: 16
j_call: TRBJ2-3
cdr3_nt: TGCGCCAGCAGCTTGCAGGGGTTAACTAGCACAGATACGCAGTATTTT
cdr3_aa: CASSLQGLTSTDTQYF

d_call: TRBD1
clone_size: NA
v_call: TRBV3-1/TRBV3-2
cdr3_length: 16
j_call: TRBJ1-3
cdr3_nt: TGTGCCAGCAGCCAACGACAGGGGGCGCGCGGAAACACCATATATTTT
cdr3_aa: CASSQRQGARGNTIYF

d_call: NA
clone_size: NA
v_call: TRBV7-3
cdr3_length: 13
j_call: TRBJ1-2
cdr3_nt: TGTGCCAGCAGCCCAAGCGGGGAAGTGGGCTACACCTTC
cdr3_aa: CASSPSGEVGYTF

d_call: NA
clone_size: NA
v_call: TRBV7-8
cdr3_length: 13
j_call: TRBJ1-3
cdr3_nt: TGTGCCAGCAGGGCGGGCTCTGGAAACACCATATATTTT
cdr3_aa: CASRAGSGNTIYF

d_call: TRBD2
clone_size: NA
v_call: TRBV7-9
cdr3_length: 16
j_call: TRBJ2-1
cdr3_nt: TGTGCCAGCAGCTCCCTAGCGGGGGTTACCTACAATGAGCAGTTCTTC
cdr3_aa: CASSSLAGVTYNEQFF

d_call: NA
clone_size: NA
v_call: TRBV28
cdr3_length: 11
j_call: TRBJ1-4
cdr3_nt: TGTGCCAGCTCTCTAAATGAAAAACTGTTTTTT
cdr3_aa: CASSLNEKLFF

d_call: TRBD1
clone_size: NA
v_call: TRBV6-5
cdr3_length: 15
j_call: TRBJ1-1
cdr3_nt: TGTGCCAGCAGCATAACCCAGGGGGTCGGCACTGAAGCTTTCTTT
cdr3_aa: CASSITQGVGTEAFF

d_call: TRBD1
clone_size: NA
v_call: TRBV2
cdr3_length: 13
j_call: TRBJ1-1
cdr3_nt: TGTGCCAGCATGTACAGGGGGGGAACTGAAGCTTTCTTT
cdr3_aa: CASMYRGGTEAFF

d_call: TRBD1
clone_size: NA
v_call: TRBV7-8
cdr3_length: 16
j_call: TRBJ1-5
cdr3_nt: TGTGCCAGCAGCTTAGTCCCGACAGGGGGAAATCAGCCCCAGCATTTT
cdr3_aa: CASSLVPTGGNQPQHF

d_call: TRBD1
clone_size: NA
v_call: TRBV12-3/TRBV12-4
cdr3_length: 11
j_call: TRBJ1-1
cdr3_nt: TGTGCCAGCCTACAGGGGGCTGAAGCTTTCTTT
cdr3_aa: CASLQGAEAFF

d_call: TRBD1
clone_size: few
v_call: TRBV19
cdr3_length: 15
j_call: TRBJ1-4
cdr3_nt: TGTGCCAGCGGGCATGGTTGGACAGGGAGGGAAAAACTGTTTTTT
cdr3_aa: CASGHGWTGREKLFF

d_call: NA
clone_size: NA
v_call: TRBV20-1
cdr3_length: 14
j_call: TRBJ2-7
cdr3_nt: TGCAGTGCTAGTAGCAGGAGGAGCTCCTACGAGCAGTACTTC
cdr3_aa: CSASSRRSSYEQYF

d_call: TRBD2
clone_size: many
v_call: TRBV5-4
cdr3_length: 15
j_call: TRBJ2-2
cdr3_nt: TGTGCCAGCAGTTCCGGGGGGTCGAACACCGGGGAGCTGTTTTTT
cdr3_aa: CASSSGGSNTGELFF

d_call: NA
clone_size: NA
v_call: TRBV3-1/TRBV3-2
cdr3_length: 14
j_call: TRBJ2-2
cdr3_nt: TGTGCCAGCAGGAGCTTCAAGGGAGCCGGGGAGCTGTTTTTT
cdr3_aa: CASRSFKGAGELFF

d_call: NA
clone_size: once
v_call: TRBV5-6
cdr3_length: 14
j_call: TRBJ2-7
cdr3_nt: TGTGCCAGCAGCTTGAATATACTCTCCTACGAGCAGTACTTC
cdr3_aa: CASSLNILSYEQYF

d_call: TRBD2
clone_size: NA
v_call: TRBV27
cdr3_length: 15
j_call: TRBJ2-5
cdr3_nt: TGTGCCAGCAGTTTATCTAGCGGGTTAGGTGAGACCCAGTACTTC
cdr3_aa: CASSLSSGLGETQYF

d_call: TRBD2
clone_size: few
v_call: TRBV19
cdr3_length: 15
j_call: TRBJ2-1
cdr3_nt: TGTGCCAGTAGTGACCCCCGGGGGGTTAAAAATGAGCAGTTCTTC
cdr3_aa: CASSDPRGVKNEQFF

d_call: TRBD1
clone_size: once
v_call: TRBV19
cdr3_length: 14
j_call: TRBJ1-2
cdr3_nt: TGTGCCAGTACCCGACAGGGGGTCATTTATGGCTACACCTTC
cdr3_aa: CASTRQGVIYGYTF

d_call: NA
clone_size: few
v_call: TRBV5-4
cdr3_length: 15
j_call: TRBJ1-2
cdr3_nt: TGTGCCAGCAGCCCCGGGGGGGGAGCTAACTATGGCTACACCTTC
cdr3_aa: CASSPGGGANYGYTF

d_call: NA
clone_size: NA
v_call: TRBV5-6
cdr3_length: 15
j_call: TRBJ1-4
cdr3_nt: TGTGCCAGCAGCTTGGGGTGGGGGCTTGGTGAAAAACTGTTTTTT
cdr3_aa: CASSLGWGLGEKLFF

d_call: NA
clone_size: NA
v_call: TRBV4-2
cdr3_length: 13
j_call: TRBJ1-6
cdr3_nt: TGTGCCAGCAGCCAGGGCTTCAATTCACCCCTCCACTTT
cdr3_aa: CASSQGFNSPLHF

d_call: TRBD1
clone_size: NA
v_call: TRBV19
cdr3_length: 14
j_call: TRBJ1-5
cdr3_nt: TGTGCCAGTAGTGAGACAGGGGGCGGCCAGCCCCAGCATTTT
cdr3_aa: CASSETGGGQPQHF

d_call: TRBD2
clone_size: NA
v_call: TRBV4-2
cdr3_length: 20
j_call: TRBJ2-1
cdr3_nt: TGTGCCAGCAGCCATCTAGCCTACGGCGACCTAGCGGGGGGATACAATGAGCAGTTCTTC
cdr3_aa: CASSHLAYGDLAGGYNEQFF

d_call: TRBD1
clone_size: NA
v_call: TRBV5-4
cdr3_length: 18
j_call: TRBJ1-4
cdr3_nt: TGTGCCAGCAGCCCAGGACAGGGGGCAACTGCAACTAATGAAAAACTGTTTTTT
cdr3_aa: CASSPGQGATATNEKLFF

d_call: NA
clone_size: NA
v_call: TRBV7-9
cdr3_length: 12
j_call: TRBJ1-2
cdr3_nt: TGTGCCAGCAGCTTACGAGGAAATGGCTACACCTTC
cdr3_aa: CASSLRGNGYTF